This T cell receptor beta chain was captured by sequencing in a study of blood T cell repertoires in COVID-19 (dated by TCRdb to between 2020 and 2021). Background for the entire study: Samples from collaborators originated in the United States, Italy and Spain and spanned both the acute and convalescent phases of COVID-19. The prospective study material was composed of cDNA or gDNA derived from T cells, B-cell-depleted T cells, or PBMCs. The dataset comprised deeply sampled blood TCRbeta repertoires from subjects exposed to, actively infected with, or recovered from COVID-19. The repertoires were released in a freely available public database meant as a resource for research on the immune response to SARS-CoV-2. Samples were obtained from the ongoing ImmuneRACE study (first 160 participants) and from 1,254 subjects provided by 6 global collaborators. A de-identified subject ID, COVID-19 status, age in years and sex were almost always included in the sample metadata. Where HLA class I and class II types were available, the types were taken from metadata supplied by the sample provider, not from assay-based typing.

With regard to this clone: Which antigen it targets is not known. No much larger clonotype is one base removed from it; base qualities were not supplied.

Cut back by 1 base and 6 bases, the V and J ends lie 15 bases apart. The CDR3 runs 15 amino acids, cysteine and phenylalanine included. Only the CDR3 region is kept as DNA, spanning 45 bases read in frame from base 1. CDR1 LGHNA and CDR2 YSLEER were looked up in the germline V gene. Collaborating institutions collected whole blood in K2EDTA tubes following their own protocols. Collaborator samples were shipped for TCRbeta analysis as frozen whole blood, isolated PBMCs, or DNA extracted from either sample type. Summary of the overall study and its limitations: How much clinical and demographic metadata was included differed by source and by participant, and the metadata was provided uncurated.

TCRbeta CDR3 regions were amplified from genomic DNA by means of the immunoSEQ Assay, a bias-controlled multiplex PCR. As for the original processing: Within the assay, amplification of reference gene primers was used to estimate how many nucleated cells each sample contained. To quantify the absolute abundance of each unique TCRbeta CDR3 rearrangement, sequence reads were collapsed and filtered. For each sample, productive Simpson clonality was calculated by taking the square root of Simpson's diversity index across productive rearrangements. This is the immuneACCESS table as TCRdb keeps it, with only in-frame sequences that have V and J called. A part of the clones is gone; compared with another copy, unresolved V genes explain less than half, and the rest is unexplained. V, J and clone size reflect that table, while D and trimming were determined from the DNA. Across this sample there are over 90,000 clones, with 80% to 90% seen only once. Approximately 17% of the sample is taken by the ten largest.

Sequencing was carried out using peripheral blood. The TCR sequence derives from a human donor in a cohort sampled during active COVID-19. The rearranged segments are TRBV4-3 and TRBJ1-2; a confident D gene designation cannot be given. This receptor carries the CDR3 CASSQAWVGGDGYTF. The DNA is as follows: TGCGCCAGCAGCCAAGCTTGGGTAGGAGGTGATGGCTACACCTTC.